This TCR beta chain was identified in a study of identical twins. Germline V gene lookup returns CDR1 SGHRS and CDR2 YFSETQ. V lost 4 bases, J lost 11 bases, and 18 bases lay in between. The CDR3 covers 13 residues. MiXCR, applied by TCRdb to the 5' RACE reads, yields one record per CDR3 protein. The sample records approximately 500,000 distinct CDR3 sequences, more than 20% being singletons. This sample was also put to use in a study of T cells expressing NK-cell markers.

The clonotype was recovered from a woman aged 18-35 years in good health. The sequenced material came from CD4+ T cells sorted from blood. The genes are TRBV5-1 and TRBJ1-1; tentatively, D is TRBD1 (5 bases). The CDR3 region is CASSPGTGTIAFF. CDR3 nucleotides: TGCGCCAGCAGCCCGGGTACCGGGACGATCGCTTTCTTT.